This T cell receptor (beta chain) was captured in a study of OX40 agonist ivuxolimab in advanced cancers. Some clones are missing from TCRdb's copy, which holds only in-frame ones; the method was immunoSEQ multiplex PCR. The repertoire holds tens of thousands of clones, with roughly four fifths as singletons. Specimen: CD4+ or CD8+ T cells sorted from blood, collected in a trial of the OX40 agonist ivuxolimab. This clonotype originated in an adult with an advanced solid tumor such as melanoma, head and neck, liver or kidney cancer.

CDR3 bases: TGCGCCAGCAGCTTGGGTGACAGCGAGCAGTACTTC. This gives the protein CASSLGDSEQYF. The chain employs TRBV5-1 and TRBJ2-7; perhaps TRBD1 as D (5 bases). Germline CDR1 reads SGHRS; CDR2 reads YFSETQ. Trimming removed 0 bases from V and 6 bases from J, with 7 bases in between. This CDR3 is built from 12 residues. Full variable domain (remainder filled in from reference TRBV5-1 and TRBJ2-7): KAGVTQTPRYLIKTRGQQVTLSCSPISGHRSVSWYQQTPGQGLQFLFEYFSETQRNKGNFPGRFSGRQFSNSRSEMNVSTLELGDSALYLCASSLGDSEQYFGPGTRLTVT.